One and the same sample provided the 12 T cell receptor beta chains below, sequenced in a study of T-cell memory formation after mild COVID-19. TCRdb recomputed calls from the 5' RACE reads with MiXCR, one row per CDR3 protein. Of approximately 210,000 distinct CDR3 sequences listed, approximately 16% are singletons. The sequencing input was PBMCs or a T cell subset sorted from them (not recorded which). These receptors were collected from an adult woman who had mild COVID-19 (a few samples of this study predate the infection). Cell type and time point are not known.

The chain couples TRBV27 to TRBJ2-1, with 11 nucleotides matching TRBD2. V shed 5 bases, J shed 14 bases, and the junction held 14 bases outside the gene matches. This CDR3 contains 15 residues. Germline CDR1 is MNHEY and CDR2 is SMNVEV (reference sequence). The CDR3 coding sequence is TGTGCCAGCAGTCGTTCCACTAGCGGGAGTCGATTGGAGTTCTTC. Translated: CASSRSTSGSRLEFF.

The rearrangement joins TRBV7-2 to TRBJ1-1; 8 nucleotides align to TRBD1. CDR1 SGHTA and CDR2 FQGNSA come from the germline V gene. The CDR3 contains 14 residues. V was clipped by 1 base and J by 9 bases; unmatched bases: 7. CDR3 residues: CASSLGTGRRKAFF. The CDR3 region has the DNA TGTGCCAGCAGCTTAGGGACAGGGAGGAGGAAAGCTTTCTTT.

This chain links TRBV11-2 with TRBJ2-7, with 7 bases that match TRBD2. This CDR3 has 15 amino acids. Germline CDR1 is SGHAT and CDR2 is FQNNGV. With V trimmed by 4 bases and J by 2 bases, 8 bases remained unmatched. CDR3 in DNA: TGTGCCAGCAGCTCGAGCGGGAAGGTTACCTACGAGCAGTACTTC. Its translation is CASSSSGKVTYEQYF.

This clonotype was detected only a few times. J is TRBJ2-2 and V is TRBV20-1, with 11 bases fitting TRBD2. The CDR3 has 15 residues. J lost 2 bases, V lost 6 bases, and 5 bases had no gene match. CDR1 is DFQATT and CDR2 is SNEGSKA in the germline V gene (reference sequence). The CDR3 reads CSAASGGINTGELFF. In DNA form, the CDR3 reads TGCAGTGCCGCTAGCGGGGGGATCAACACCGGGGAGCTGTTTTTT.

The table lists this clonotype with a few counts. The V gene is TRBV7-8, the J gene TRBJ2-1; TRBD2 might be the D (7 bases). Trimming cost V 6 bases and J 6 bases, with 18 bases left between them. Per the germline V gene, CDR1 is SGHVS and CDR2 is FQNEAQ. The CDR3 totals 15 residues. Here the CDR3 reads CASRGGGGGSNEQFF. The CDR3 DNA is TGTGCCAGCAGGGGGGGCGGTGGCGGGAGCAATGAGCAGTTCTTC.

This clonotype was seen more than once but under ten times. The chain combines TRBV3-1 with TRBJ1-1; D is undetermined. Deletions cut 1 base from V and 5 bases from J, with 11 bases between. The germline V gene has CDR1 LGHDT and CDR2 YNNKEL (reference sequence). The length of the CDR3 is 14 residues. For the CDR3, the DNA is TGTGCCAGCAGCCAAGTCCCGGGTGCGACTGAAGCTTTCTTT. Translation: CASSQVPGATEAFF. The full variable domain, with the rest looked up from reference TRBV3-1 and TRBJ1-1, is DTAVSQTPKYLVTQMGNDKSIKCEQNLGHDTMYWYKQDSKKFLKIMFSYNNKELIINETVPNRFSPKSPDKAHLNLHINSLELGDSAVYFCASSQVPGATEAFFGQGTRLTVV.

The rearrangement uses TRBV24-1 and TRBJ2-5; D gene ambiguous. Germline V CDR1 and CDR2: KGHDR, SFDVKD. The CDR3 runs to 13 residues. V was cut by 4 bases and J by 1 base, with 6 bases left in between. The CDR3 here is CATSDGLQETQYF. The CDR3 DNA is TGTGCCACCAGTGACGGCCTCCAAGAGACCCAGTACTTC.

The chain couples TRBV6-1 to TRBJ1-1, with D maybe TRBD1 (5 bases). Germline values: CDR1 MNHNS, CDR2 SASEGT. This CDR3 comprises 15 residues. The V and J ends lost 7 bases and 1 base respectively, with 16 bases between them. CDR3 sequence reads: CASTLAGPSNTEAFF. The CDR3 DNA follows: TGTGCCAGCACCTTAGCGGGACCTTCGAACACTGAAGCTTTCTTT.

The V gene is TRBV5-6, the J gene TRBJ2-5; no reliable D call. Germline CDR1 reads SGHDT; CDR2 reads YYEEEE. V dropped 1 base and J dropped 3 bases, with 22 bases sitting between them. The CDR3 runs 18 residues. The CDR3 sequence is CASSLLNDLTSPEETQYF. Written as DNA, the CDR3 is TGTGCCAGCAGCTTGCTTAACGACCTAACATCACCCGAAGAGACCCAGTACTTC. Complete variable domain (other parts from reference TRBV5-6 and TRBJ2-5): DAGVTQSPTHLIKTRGQQVTLRCSPKSGHDTVSWYQQALGQGPQFIFQYYEEEERQRGNFPDRFSGHQFPNYSSELNVNALLLGDSALYLCASSLLNDLTSPEETQYFGPGTRLLVL.

The chain has TRBV20-1 and TRBJ1-5; D gene ambiguous. In germline, CDR1 is DFQATT, CDR2 SNEGSKA (reference sequence). V dropped 5 bases and J dropped 4 bases, with 6 bases sitting between them. This CDR3 region has 11 residues. CDR3 nucleotide sequence: TGCAGTGCTGCCGGTAATCAGCCCCAGCATTTT. This encodes CSAAGNQPQHF.

This chain uses TRBV4-1 with TRBJ2-7; 9 bases align to TRBD2. Germline lookup yields CDR1 MGHRA and CDR2 YSYEKL. V shed 3 bases and J 4 bases; nucleotides not matched to a gene: 13. The CDR3 has 17 amino acids. Here the CDR3 DNA reads TGCGCCAGCAGCCAGCCAATTCCTAGCGGGGTATTTTACGAGCAGTACTTC. Translating it yields CASSQPIPSGVFYEQYF.

As DNA, the CDR3 is TGCGCCAGCAGACTAGCGGGGGGCGAACTCCAAGAGACCCAGTACTTC. This codes for CASRLAGGELQETQYF. The V call is TRBV5-1, the J call TRBJ2-5, with 12 bases that match TRBD2. With 5 bases clipped from V and 1 base from J, the junction kept 6 bases outside the gene matches. This CDR3 comprises 16 residues. The germline V gene has CDR1 SGHRS and CDR2 YFSETQ.